Listed here are 29 T cell receptor beta chains from one sample, sequenced in a study of shared clonotypes between healthy human individuals. Produced via immunoSEQ multiplex PCR; TCRdb's table is partial and in-frame only. The table includes hundreds of thousands of clones, 95% to 97% detected once. Sequencing was carried out using naive CD4+ T cells sorted from blood. Subset denoted: CD45RA+ positively selected. These receptors came from a woman between 25 and 40 years old in good health.

The chain links TRBV6-5 to TRBJ2-7; tentative D call: TRBD2 (8 bases). Trimming took 2 bases from V and 13 from J, leaving 27 bases between them. There are 16 residues in the CDR3. Germline V CDR1 and CDR2: MNHEY, SVGAGI. The CDR3, as DNA: TGTGCCAGCAGTTACGCCGCGCCAGGGGGGCTAGCGGGTTATTACTTC. Protein: CASSYAAPGGLAGYYF.

This clone was recorded only once. This chain joins TRBV18 and TRBJ2-3, with 10 positions matching TRBD2. CDR3 length: 17 residues. V gave up 1 base and J gave up 4 bases; unmatched junction bases: 8. The germline CDR1 and CDR2 sequences are KGHSH and LQKENI. The CDR3 DNA is TGTGCCAGCTCACCACTGCCCAGCGGGAGGGCCCCAGATACGCAGTATTTT. It specifies CASSPLPSGRAPDTQYF.

The chain has TRBV19 and TRBJ2-2; 9 bases line up with TRBD2. This CDR3 is 14 amino acids long. The junction had 1 base not matched to a gene; V was cut back by 8 bases and J by 0 bases. Germline CDR1 is LNHDA and CDR2 is SQIVND (reference sequence). The DNA of the CDR3 is TGTGCCAGTGAGCGGGGGGCGAACACCGGGGAGCTGTTTTTT. Protein: CASERGANTGELFF.

The chain carries TRBV7-2 and TRBJ1-4; 8 bases map to TRBD1. Unmatched junction bases numbered 10, after V lost 5 bases and J lost 8 bases. Germline V CDR1 and CDR2: SGHTA, FQGNSA. The CDR3 length is 15 residues. The CDR3 protein is CASSLEGQVGEKLFF. In nucleotides, the CDR3 is TGTGCCAGCAGCCTAGAGGGACAGGTGGGGGAAAAACTGTTTTTT. The full variable domain, with the rest looked up from reference TRBV7-2 and TRBJ1-4, is GAGVSQSPSNKVTEKGKDVELRCDPISGHTALYWYRQSLGQGLEFLIYFQGNSAPDKSGLPSDRFSAERTGGSVSTLTIQRTQQEDSAVYLCASSLEGQVGEKLFFGSGTQLSVL.

The V gene is TRBV19, the J gene TRBJ1-4; 9 nucleotides line up with TRBD1. From germline, CDR1 is LNHDA and CDR2 SQIVND (reference sequence). The CDR3 is 18 residues long. The junction had 10 bases not matched to a gene; V was cut back by 5 bases and J by 0 bases. The CDR3 protein is CASSFYRGPRATNEKLFF. As DNA, the CDR3 is TGTGCCAGTAGTTTCTACAGGGGGCCACGAGCAACTAATGAAAAACTGTTTTTT.

The chain couples TRBV4-1 to TRBJ1-1, with a possible D match to TRBD1 (5 bases). Trimming cost V 0 bases and J 1 base, with 12 bases left between them. Germline CDR1 reads MGHRA; CDR2 reads YSYEKL. The CDR3 is made up of 16 amino acids. CDR3 in DNA: TGCGCCAGCAGCCAAGAGCGAGGACACACGAACACTGAAGCTTTCTTT. It encodes CASSQERGHTNTEAFF.

The chain uses TRBV15 and TRBJ2-6; D ambiguous. The CDR3 loop spans 17 amino acids. Per the germline V gene, CDR1 is LNHNV and CDR2 is YYDKDF (reference sequence). Trimming removed 3 bases from V and 4 bases from J, with 16 bases in between. The CDR3 protein is CATSRDDGLLGANVLTF. The DNA of the CDR3 is TGTGCCACCAGCAGGGATGACGGGTTGCTCGGGGCCAACGTCCTGACTTTC.

This chain joins TRBV27 and TRBJ2-3; a possible D gene is TRBD2 (6 bases). The CDR3 contains 14 residues. V was shortened by 8 bases and J by 6 bases, with 18 bases between the two germline ends. Germline CDR1 reads MNHEY; CDR2 reads SMNVEV (reference sequence). The CDR3 loop reads CASGAPRGTDTQYF. CDR3 coding DNA: TGTGCCAGCGGGGCGCCCCGGGGGACCGATACGCAGTATTTT.

The chain has TRBV4-1 and TRBJ1-3, with TRBD1 identical over 7 bases. CDR1 MGHRA and CDR2 YSYEKL come from the germline V gene. The CDR3 totals 17 residues. The junction had 9 bases not matched to a gene; V was cut back by 1 base and J by 3 bases. The CDR3 DNA follows: TGCGCCAGCAGCCAAGGGAGACCGGGACAGCATGGAAACACCATATATTTT. Protein product: CASSQGRPGQHGNTIYF.

The gene calls are TRBV28 and TRBJ2-7; D perhaps matches TRBD1 (6 bases). CDR3 length: 16 amino acids. Germline CDR1 MDHEN, CDR2 SYDVKM. V shed 6 bases and J shed 4 bases, with 22 bases lying between them. CDR3 loop: CASSAPTGTKWYEQYF. The CDR3, as DNA: TGTGCCAGCAGCGCGCCCACCGGGACAAAGTGGTACGAGCAGTACTTC.

The chain is built from TRBV11-2 and TRBJ2-5, with 8 bases aligning to TRBD1. CDR3 length: 15 residues. With 4 bases clipped from V and 1 base from J, the junction kept 5 bases outside the gene matches. Germline-derived CDR1 and CDR2 are SGHAT and FQNNGV. CDR3 amino acids: CASSSMGQVQETQYF. CDR3 nucleotides: TGTGCCAGCAGCTCAATGGGACAGGTCCAAGAGACCCAGTACTTC.

The V call is TRBV10-3, the J call TRBJ2-5, with a weak D call TRBD2 (6 bases). V was trimmed by 2 bases and J by 11 bases, leaving 12 bases between them. Germline CDR1 reads ENHRY; CDR2 reads SYGVKD. The CDR3 is made up of 12 amino acids. CDR3 sequence reads: CAISEGPSGQYF. DNA for the CDR3: TGTGCCATCAGTGAGGGACCCAGCGGGCAGTACTTC.

In regard to this clone: The same CDR3 can be traced to other DNA sequences in this sample. The chain combines TRBV6-5 with TRBJ2-7; 12 bases map to TRBD2. J lost 3 bases, V lost 0 bases, and 0 bases had no gene match. CDR1 is MNHEY, CDR2 SVGAGI, per germline. The CDR3 covers 15 residues. CDR3 nucleotide sequence: TGTGCCAGCAGTTACTCGACTAGCGGGAGCTACGAGCAGTACTTC. Its translation is CASSYSTSGSYEQYF.

The genes are TRBV18 and TRBJ2-4; 8 positions match TRBD2. Germline V lookup: CDR1 KGHSH, CDR2 LQKENI. V gave up 1 base and J gave up 7 bases; unmatched junction bases: 9. The CDR3 contains 16 residues. The CDR3 spells CASSPRSPSGSNIQYF. DNA for the CDR3: TGTGCCAGCTCACCACGATCCCCTAGCGGGTCTAACATTCAGTACTTC.

This chain uses TRBV7-8 with TRBJ2-5, with a weak D call TRBD2 (6 bases). The better agreement between TRBJ2-7 and the DNA end casts doubt on the J call. Germline lookup yields CDR1 SGHVS and CDR2 FQNEAQ. There are 14 residues in the CDR3. CDR3 residues: CASSSLPASAEQYF. As DNA, the CDR3 is TGTGCCAGCAGCTCTCTACCGGCTAGCGCCGAGCAGTACTTC.

This clone was observed a single time. The rearrangement uses TRBV5-4 and TRBJ2-7; 13 bases are shared with TRBD2. The CDR3 sequence is 16 residues long. The germline gives CDR1 SGHNT, CDR2 YYREEE (reference sequence). The V segment lost 2 bases and the J segment 5 bases; nucleotides outside the gene matches: 7. CDR3 sequence: CASSFWTSGSLNEQYF. The CDR3 DNA reads TGTGCCAGCAGCTTCTGGACTAGCGGGAGTTTAAACGAGCAGTACTTC. The full variable domain, with the rest looked up from reference TRBV5-4 and TRBJ2-7, is ETGVTQSPTHLIKTRGQQVTLRCSSQSGHNTVSWYQQALGQGPQFIFQYYREEENGRGNFPPRFSGLQFPNYSSELNVNALELDDSALYLCASSFWTSGSLNEQYFGPGTRLTVT.

The sample holds a few counts of this clone. J is TRBJ1-5 and V is TRBV9; 9 bases fit TRBD1. Losses at the gene ends were 4 bases for V and 6 bases for J; bases not matched to a gene: 5. CDR1 is SGDLS, CDR2 YYNGEE, per germline. This CDR3 contains 14 residues. The CDR3 spells CASSWGTGFQPQHF. The CDR3 nucleotides are TGTGCCAGCAGCTGGGGGACAGGGTTTCAGCCCCAGCATTTT.

The rearrangement links TRBV29-1 to TRBJ2-3; 12 bases fit TRBD2. The V and J ends lost 7 bases and 5 bases, in that order; junction bases with no gene match: 7. There are 14 residues in the CDR3. Germline V gene data show CDR1 as SQVTM and CDR2 as ANQGSEA. The CDR3, as DNA: TGCAGCGCAAAGACTAGCGGGAGATTAGATACGCAGTATTTT. This codes for CSAKTSGRLDTQYF.

The chain couples TRBV4-1 to TRBJ2-3; D uncertain. The CDR3 extends over 16 amino acids. The germline CDR1 and CDR2 sequences are MGHRA and YSYEKL. Between the trimmed V and J ends, which lost 1 base and 1 base, there was a span of 12 bases. CDR3 coding DNA: TGCGCCAGCAGCCAAGTTTCCATCGGTGGCACAGATACGCAGTATTTT. It translates to CASSQVSIGGTDTQYF.

V is TRBV11-2 and J is TRBJ2-7; no reliable D call. V dropped 1 base and J dropped 3 bases, with 13 bases sitting between them. CDR1 and CDR2 from the germline V gene are SGHAT and FQNNGV. The CDR3 sequence is 15 residues long. CDR3 in DNA: TGTGCCAGCAGCTTAGGGGGATACCGGAGCTACGAGCAGTACTTC. Its translation is CASSLGGYRSYEQYF.

This clone was picked up one time. The chain carries TRBV19 and TRBJ2-1, with D perhaps matching TRBD1 (5 bases). The V end was cut by 5 bases, the J end by 1 base, with 12 bases between. CDR1 LNHDA and CDR2 SQIVND come from the germline V gene (reference sequence). The CDR3 has 15 residues. The DNA for the CDR3 is TGTGCCAGTAGTTACGGCCAGGGTTCCTACAATGAGCAGTTCTTC. Protein sequence: CASSYGQGSYNEQFF.

The rearrangement joins TRBV29-1 to TRBJ2-1, with TRBD2 matching over 16 bases. Looked up from germline, CDR1 is SQVTM and CDR2 is ANQGSEA. The CDR3 extends over 17 amino acids. J gave up 1 base and V 8 bases, and 8 bases lay outside the gene matches. The CDR3 spells CSSLGTSGRASYNEQFF. The CDR3 nucleotides are TGCAGCTCCCTTGGGACTAGCGGGAGGGCATCCTACAATGAGCAGTTCTTC.

This chain connects TRBV11-2 to TRBJ2-3; TRBD2 matches 13 bases. Germline V lookup: CDR1 SGHAT, CDR2 FQNNGV. J lost 6 bases, V lost 5 bases, and 8 bases had no gene match. CDR3 length: 16 amino acids. The chain's CDR3 is CASSPGTSGTGDTQYF. The CDR3 nucleotides are TGTGCCAGCAGCCCGGGGACTAGCGGGACCGGGGATACGCAGTATTTT.

The chain is built from TRBV25-1 and TRBJ2-2; a weak D match, TRBD2 (5 bases). Trimming removed 1 base at V and 7 bases at J, with 10 bases between. This CDR3 is 14 amino acids long. Germline loops: CDR1 MGHDK, CDR2 SYGVNS. Written as DNA, the CDR3 is TGTGCCAGCAGTGAATCAGCCGGGGTCGGGGAGCTGTTTTTT. This codes for CASSESAGVGELFF.

CDR3 amino acids: CASSASVAGAETQYF. In nucleotides, the CDR3 is TGTGCCAGCAGTGCGAGCGTAGCGGGAGCAGAGACCCAGTACTTC. The V gene is TRBV6-1, the J gene TRBJ2-5, with 9 bases identical to TRBD2. This CDR3 has 15 amino acids. Trimming took 4 bases from V and 4 from J; bases not matched to a gene: 7. In germline, CDR1 is MNHNS, CDR2 SASEGT.

This chain uses TRBV9 with TRBJ2-1; D remains unclear. The V end lost 2 bases, the J end lost 4 bases, and 4 bases lay between the germline ends. The germline gives CDR1 SGDLS, CDR2 YYNGEE. The CDR3 is made up of 12 amino acids. The CDR3, as DNA: TGTGCCAGCAGCGTGGGATACAATGAGCAGTTCTTC. Its protein is CASSVGYNEQFF. The whole variable domain, remainder taken from reference TRBV9 and TRBJ2-1, is DSGVTQTPKHLITATGQRVTLRCSPRSGDLSVYWYQQSLDQGLQFLIQYYNGEERAKGNILERFSAQQFPDLHSELNLSSLELGDSALYFCASSVGYNEQFFGPGTRLTVL.

The chain links TRBV11-2 to TRBJ1-1; TRBD1 matches 8 bases. The V and J ends lost 6 bases and 7 bases, in that order; junction bases with no gene match: 22. In germline, CDR1 is SGHAT, CDR2 FQNNGV. The CDR3 contains 18 residues. DNA of the CDR3: TGTGCCAGCAGGGATGGGCAGGGGGCCTTTAGGAAGATCGGTGAAGCTTTCTTT. It translates to CASRDGQGAFRKIGEAFF.

This chain links TRBV6-5 with TRBJ2-1; TRBD2 matches at 14 bases. The germline V gene encodes CDR1 MNHEY and CDR2 SVGAGI. The length of the CDR3 is 15 residues. J gave up 7 bases and V 5 bases, and 4 bases lay outside the gene matches. Written as DNA, the CDR3 is TGTGCCAGCAGTCGGACTAGCGGGAGGAGGAATGAGCAGTTCTTC. This codes for CASSRTSGRRNEQFF.

The rearrangement joins TRBV4-2 to TRBJ2-3, with a tentative D call TRBD2 (6 bases). V was shortened by 0 bases and J by 3 bases, with 10 bases between the two germline ends. Looked up from germline, CDR1 is LGHNA and CDR2 is YNFKEQ. The CDR3 contains 15 residues. CDR3: CASSQDPGATDTQYF. In nucleotides, the CDR3 is TGTGCCAGCAGCCAAGACCCGGGAGCGACAGATACGCAGTATTTT.